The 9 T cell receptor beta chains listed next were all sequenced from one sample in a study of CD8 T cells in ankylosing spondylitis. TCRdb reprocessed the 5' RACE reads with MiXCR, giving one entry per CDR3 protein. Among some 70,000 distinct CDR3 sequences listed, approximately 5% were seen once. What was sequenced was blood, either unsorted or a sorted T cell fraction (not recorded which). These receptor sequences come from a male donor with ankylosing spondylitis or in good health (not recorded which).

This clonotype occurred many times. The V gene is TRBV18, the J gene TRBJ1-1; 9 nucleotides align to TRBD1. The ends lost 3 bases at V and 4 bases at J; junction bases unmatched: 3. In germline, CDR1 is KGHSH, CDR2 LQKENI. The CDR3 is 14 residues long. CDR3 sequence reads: CASSPSGQGTEAFF. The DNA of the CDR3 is TGTGCCAGCTCACCCTCGGGACAGGGCACTGAAGCTTTCTTT.

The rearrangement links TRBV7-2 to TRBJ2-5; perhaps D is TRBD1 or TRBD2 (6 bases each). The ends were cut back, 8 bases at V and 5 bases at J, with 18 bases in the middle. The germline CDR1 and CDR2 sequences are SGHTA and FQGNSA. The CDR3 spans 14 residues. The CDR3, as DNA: TGTGCCAGCTCTCCATTCGGGGGCGGCGAGACCCAGTACTTC. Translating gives CASSPFGGGETQYF.

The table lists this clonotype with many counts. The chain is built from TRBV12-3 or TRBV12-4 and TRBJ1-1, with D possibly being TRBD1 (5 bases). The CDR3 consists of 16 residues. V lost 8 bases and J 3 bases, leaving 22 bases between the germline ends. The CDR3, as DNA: TGTGCCAGCTTCCCCGCGGGGCTATGGGCAGACACTGAAGCTTTCTTT. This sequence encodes CASFPAGLWADTEAFF.

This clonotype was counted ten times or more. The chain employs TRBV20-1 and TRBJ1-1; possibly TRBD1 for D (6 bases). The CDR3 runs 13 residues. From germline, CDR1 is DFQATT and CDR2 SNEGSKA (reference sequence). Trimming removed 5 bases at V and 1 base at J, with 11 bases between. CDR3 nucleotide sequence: TGCAGTGCTTTCACGGACAGGAACACTGAAGCTTTCTTT. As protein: CSAFTDRNTEAFF.

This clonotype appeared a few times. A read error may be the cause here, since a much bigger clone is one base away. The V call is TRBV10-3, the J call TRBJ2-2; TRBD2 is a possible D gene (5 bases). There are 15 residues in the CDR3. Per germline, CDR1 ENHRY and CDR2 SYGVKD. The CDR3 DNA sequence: TGTGTCATCAGTGGAGAGGGCTTAAACACCGGGGAGCTGTTTTTT. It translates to CVISGEGLNTGELFF.

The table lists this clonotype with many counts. The CDR3 DNA follows: TGCAGCGTTCATAGCGTAGGCACAGATACGCAGTATTTT. It specifies CSVHSVGTDTQYF. J is TRBJ2-3 and V is TRBV29-1; D is possibly TRBD2 (5 bases). Trimming stripped 5 bases from V and 1 base from J, with 10 bases between. Per the germline V gene, CDR1 is SQVTM and CDR2 is ANQGSEA. The CDR3 extends over 13 amino acids.

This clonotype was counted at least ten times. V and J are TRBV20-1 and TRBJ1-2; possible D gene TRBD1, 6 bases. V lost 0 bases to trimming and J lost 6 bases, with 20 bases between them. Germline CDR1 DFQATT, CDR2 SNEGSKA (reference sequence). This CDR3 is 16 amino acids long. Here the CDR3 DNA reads TGCAGTGCTAGAGAAACAACAGGGTCCGCGGGAAATGGCTACACCTTC. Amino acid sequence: CSARETTGSAGNGYTF.

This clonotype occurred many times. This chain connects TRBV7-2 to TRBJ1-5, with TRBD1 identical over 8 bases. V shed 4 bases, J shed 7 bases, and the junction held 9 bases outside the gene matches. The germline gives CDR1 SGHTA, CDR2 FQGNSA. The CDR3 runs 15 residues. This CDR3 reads CASSSSGRGLQPQHF. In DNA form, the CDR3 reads TGTGCCAGCAGCTCCAGCGGCAGGGGGCTCCAGCCCCAGCATTTT.

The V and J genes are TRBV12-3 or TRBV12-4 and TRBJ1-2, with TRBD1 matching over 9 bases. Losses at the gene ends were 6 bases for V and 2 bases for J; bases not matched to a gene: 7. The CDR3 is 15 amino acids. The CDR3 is CASRPGTGTNYGYTF. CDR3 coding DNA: TGTGCCAGCAGACCTGGGACAGGGACGAACTATGGCTACACCTTC.